This T cell receptor beta chain was observed in a study of T-cell reconstitution after alpha-beta-depleted transplantation in children. J gave up 0 bases and V 8 bases, and 15 bases lay outside the gene matches. The CDR3 contains 18 residues. CDR1 is LGHDT, CDR2 YNNKEL, per germline (reference sequence). This sample's TCRbeta library carried unique molecular identifier barcodes. Each CDR3 protein gets one entry after TCRdb re-called the PCR reads with MiXCR. The sample records roughly 610,000 distinct CDR3 sequences, 8% to 11% being singletons. The clonotype comes from a human donor who donated a stem cell graft to a child with acute myeloid leukemia. The material sequenced was PBMCs from the stem cell graft donor, taken from the stem cell graft. The chain carries TRBV3-1 and TRBJ2-3, with 9 bases matching TRBD2. The CDR3 nucleotides read TGTGCCAGCTGTTTTCGTCTAGCGGGAACCTCTAGCACAGATACGCAGTATTTT. Translation gives CASCFRLAGTSSTDTQYF.